Below are 26 T cell receptor beta chains sequenced from a single sample in a study of shared clonotypes between healthy human individuals. Some clones are missing from TCRdb's copy, which holds only in-frame ones; the method was immunoSEQ multiplex PCR. The table lists around 2.1 million clones, about 94% of them singletons. Sequencing used naive CD4+ T cells sorted from blood. Subset specified: CD45RA+ positively selected. The receptors shown here come from a man aged 18 to 35 in good health.

V and J are TRBV5-1 and TRBJ2-5; D is possibly TRBD1 (6 bases). Germline assignment: CDR1 SGHRS and CDR2 YFSETQ. V was clipped by 5 bases and J by 1 base, with 12 bases between them. The CDR3 spans 14 residues. CDR3 protein: CASSNTGRQETQYF. The DNA of the CDR3 is TGCGCCAGCAGTAATACAGGGCGCCAAGAGACCCAGTACTTC.

V gene TRBV18 combines with J gene TRBJ2-7; D gene ambiguous. V shed 0 bases and J shed 2 bases, with 5 bases lying between them. CDR1 and CDR2 from the germline V gene are KGHSH and LQKENI. There are 13 residues in the CDR3. CDR3 nucleotides: TGTGCCAGCTCACCACCGAACACCTACGAGCAGTACTTC. It yields the protein CASSPPNTYEQYF.

The chain employs TRBV18 and TRBJ1-1; D is ambiguous. Germline V gives CDR1 KGHSH, CDR2 LQKENI. Trimming stripped 1 base from V and 11 bases from J, with 14 bases between. This CDR3 contains 13 residues. Written as DNA, the CDR3 is TGTGCCAGCTCACCACGGGGATGGGAGGAGGCTTTCTTT. The encoded protein is CASSPRGWEEAFF.

This chain links TRBV5-8 with TRBJ2-2; D gene uncertain. CDR3 length equals 16 residues. The ends were cut back, 6 bases at V and 1 base at J, with 16 bases in the middle. CDR1 and CDR2 from the germline V gene are SGHTS and YDEGEE. This CDR3 reads CASIATDVRNTGELFF. The CDR3 DNA is TGTGCCAGCATCGCCACCGATGTCAGGAACACCGGGGAGCTGTTTTTT.

This clone came up once. This chain joins TRBV4-3 and TRBJ1-5; D unclear. The CDR3 is 16 amino acids. The V end lost 0 bases, the J end lost 0 bases, and 9 bases lay between the germline ends. In germline, CDR1 is LGHNA, CDR2 YSLEER. The chain's CDR3 is CASSQDYSNSNQPQHF. CDR3 DNA: TGCGCCAGCAGCCAAGATTACAGCAATAGCAATCAGCCCCAGCATTTT.

The chain joins TRBV9 to TRBJ2-2; D tentatively fits TRBD1 or TRBD2 (5 bases each). CDR1 and CDR2 from the germline V gene are SGDLS and YYNGEE. Between the trimmed V and J ends, which lost 6 bases and 2 bases, there was a span of 11 bases. This CDR3 contains 14 residues. In DNA, the CDR3 is TGTGCCAGCACCCGGGACCTAAACACCGGGGAGCTGTTTTTT. This translates into CASTRDLNTGELFF.

This clone appeared a single time. V gene TRBV18 combines with J gene TRBJ1-5; TRBD1 might be the D (5 bases). In germline, CDR1 is KGHSH, CDR2 LQKENI. V was clipped by 0 bases and J by 3 bases, with 6 bases between them. This CDR3 has 14 residues. CDR3 nucleotides: TGTGCCAGCTCACCACCGGGGGTCAATCAGCCCCAGCATTTT. Amino acid sequence: CASSPPGVNQPQHF.

This CDR3 reads CASSQENGQPQHF. In DNA, the CDR3 is TGCGCCAGCAGCCAAGAAAACGGTCAGCCCCAGCATTTT. The chain employs TRBV4-3 and TRBJ1-5; D uncertain. V dropped 0 bases and J dropped 6 bases, with 6 bases sitting between them. The V gene's germline CDR1 is LGHNA and CDR2 YSLEER. This CDR3 spans 13 amino acids.

The chain has TRBV9 and TRBJ1-2; D remains ambiguous. Germline lookup yields CDR1 SGDLS and CDR2 YYNGEE. CDR3 length: 12 amino acids. V was cut by 2 bases and J by 2 bases, with 4 bases left in between. The CDR3 coding sequence is TGTGCCAGCAGCGTTTTGAACTATGGCTACACCTTC. It codes for CASSVLNYGYTF.

This chain links TRBV6-5 with TRBJ2-7; TRBD2 might be the D (5 bases). The CDR3 spans 12 residues. Germline V gene lookup returns CDR1 MNHEY and CDR2 SVGAGI. Trimming left V 8 bases short and J 3 bases short, with 11 bases between. CDR3: CASVGRSYEQYF. CDR3 nucleotides: TGTGCCAGCGTAGGGAGAAGCTACGAGCAGTACTTC.

V usage is TRBV6-1 and J usage is TRBJ1-2, with D unclear. This CDR3 comprises 11 residues. From germline, CDR1 is MNHNS and CDR2 SASEGT. With 4 bases removed from V and 4 bases from J, the gap between germline ends came to 4 bases. The CDR3 DNA follows: TGTGCCAGCAGTGCTGGCTATGGCTACACCTTC. Translated: CASSAGYGYTF.

The chain recombines TRBV2 with TRBJ2-1; TRBD2 matches at 9 bases. The V gene end was trimmed by 6 bases and the J gene end by 0 bases; junction bases not matched to a gene: 6. The V gene's germline CDR1 is SNHLY and CDR2 FYNNEI. The CDR3 contains 16 residues. CDR3 DNA sequence: TGTGCCAGCAGCGAACTTAGCGGGAGCTCCTACAATGAGCAGTTCTTC. This codes for CASSELSGSSYNEQFF.

This clone was detected once. The same CDR3 arises from other DNA sequences in this sample as well. The rearrangement joins TRBV5-1 to TRBJ1-3; 7 bases agree with TRBD1. The V and J ends lost 4 bases and 4 bases, in that order; junction bases with no gene match: 5. The germline CDR1 and CDR2 sequences are SGHRS and YFSETQ. The length of the CDR3 is 14 residues. CDR3 bases: TGCGCCAGCAGCCTGGGGACAGCCGGAAACACCATATATTTT. Translating gives CASSLGTAGNTIYF.

The J gene is TRBJ2-5, the V gene TRBV7-6, with 10 bases lining up with TRBD2. With 6 bases clipped from V and 5 bases from J, the junction kept 9 bases outside the gene matches. Per germline, CDR1 SGHVS and CDR2 FNYEAQ. The CDR3 has 15 amino acids. The CDR3 here is CASRIAGGVGETQYF. The CDR3 DNA sequence: TGTGCCAGCAGGATAGCGGGAGGAGTCGGCGAGACCCAGTACTTC.

This sequence joins TRBV5-6 and TRBJ2-5; no firm D call. The CDR3 is 14 amino acids. Germline-derived CDR1 and CDR2 are SGHDT and YYEEEE. Trimming stripped 0 bases from V and 3 bases from J, with 9 bases between. This CDR3 reads CASSLGHIEETQYF. The CDR3 coding sequence is TGTGCCAGCAGCTTGGGACACATAGAAGAGACCCAGTACTTC.

A word on this clone: The same CDR3 arises from other DNA sequences in this sample as well. V gene TRBV18 combines with J gene TRBJ1-6, with D possibly TRBD1 on 5 matching bases. V was pared by 3 bases and J by 7 bases, with 13 bases between. Germline CDR1 KGHSH, CDR2 LQKENI. This CDR3 contains 15 residues. CDR3 nucleotide sequence: TGTGCCAGCTCACCGGGAGGGGCGCCCAATTCACCCCTCCACTTT. Its protein product is CASSPGGAPNSPLHF.

The rearrangement links TRBV21-1 to TRBJ1-3. TRBV21-1 is a recognized pseudogene. There are 22 residues in the CDR3. The CDR3 DNA reads TGTGCCAGCAGCAAAGGTTCCCTTGGGACTGGAGAGAGTGAATTTTCTGGAAACACCATATATTTT. Translating it yields CASSKGSLGTGESEFSGNTIYF.

This rearrangement joins TRBV7-2 to TRBJ1-2, with D uncertain. The germline V gene has CDR1 SGHTA and CDR2 FQGNSA. Trimming cost V 4 bases and J 0 bases, with 9 bases left between them. The CDR3 runs 14 residues. The CDR3 region is CASSSRHTNYGYTF. DNA of the CDR3: TGTGCCAGCAGCTCCCGACACACTAACTATGGCTACACCTTC.

This chain joins TRBV30 and TRBJ1-5; D is perhaps TRBD1 (6 bases). Trimming stripped 0 bases from V and 8 bases from J, with 8 bases between. The length of the CDR3 is 12 residues. The germline gives CDR1 GTSNPN, CDR2 SVGIG (reference sequence). The CDR3: CAWSVHREPQHF. DNA for the CDR3: TGTGCCTGGAGTGTACACAGGGAGCCCCAGCATTTT.

J is TRBJ1-3 and V is TRBV7-6, with D unclear. The CDR3 loop spans 16 amino acids. From germline, CDR1 is SGHVS and CDR2 FNYEAQ. V lost 1 base to trimming and J lost 1 base, with 11 bases between them. The CDR3 bases are TGTGCCAGCAGCTTAGGGACCGCGATTTCTGGAAACACCATATATTTT. Translation: CASSLGTAISGNTIYF.

The chain uses TRBV19 and TRBJ2-1, with a weak D call TRBD2 (6 bases). V dropped 10 bases and J dropped 0 bases, with 16 bases sitting between them. The CDR3 has 15 amino acids. CDR1 and CDR2 from the germline V gene are LNHDA and SQIVND (reference sequence). The CDR3 sequence: CATSTGGTSYNEQFF. The CDR3 bases are TGTGCCACATCAACCGGGGGTACCTCCTACAATGAGCAGTTCTTC.

A note on this clone: The same CDR3 can be traced to other DNA sequences in this sample. The rearrangement uses TRBV10-3 and TRBJ1-4; D call uncertain. Per the germline V gene, CDR1 is ENHRY and CDR2 is SYGVKD. The CDR3 totals 11 residues. The V gene lost 5 bases and the J gene lost 7 bases, with 5 bases spanning the gap. CDR3 sequence (DNA): TGTGCCATCAGTCCCGGTGAAAAACTGTTTTTT. Its translation is CAISPGEKLFF.

V gene TRBV15 combines with J gene TRBJ2-7; the match to TRBD2 covers 7 bases. Per the germline V gene, CDR1 is LNHNV and CDR2 is YYDKDF (reference sequence). J lost 2 bases, V lost 1 base, and 5 bases had no gene match. The CDR3 loop spans 15 amino acids. For the CDR3, the DNA is TGTGCCACCAGCAGAGCTTTGGCGGGGGCCTACGAGCAGTACTTC. The encoded protein is CATSRALAGAYEQYF. The full variable domain, completed using reference TRBV15 and TRBJ2-7, is DAMVIQNPRYQVTQFGKPVTLSCSQTLNHNVMYWYQQKSSQAPKLLFHYYDKDFNNEADTPDNFQSRRPNTSFCFLDIRSPGLGDTAMYLCATSRALAGAYEQYFGPGTRLTVT.

This chain uses TRBV5-1 with TRBJ2-3; TRBD2 matches at 9 bases. The germline CDR1 and CDR2 sequences are SGHRS and YFSETQ. V lost 4 bases and J lost 1; bases outside the gene matches: 7. There are 16 residues in the CDR3. The CDR3 region is CASSGPSGAGTDTQYF. CDR3 bases: TGCGCCAGCAGCGGACCTAGCGGGGCTGGCACAGATACGCAGTATTTT. The complete variable domain, with remaining parts taken from reference TRBV5-1 and TRBJ2-3, reads KAGVTQTPRYLIKTRGQQVTLSCSPISGHRSVSWYQQTPGQGLQFLFEYFSETQRNKGNFPGRFSGRQFSNSRSEMNVSTLELGDSALYLCASSGPSGAGTDTQYFGPGTRLTVL.

J is TRBJ2-2 and V is TRBV14; 7 positions match TRBD1. The junction had 2 bases not matched to a gene; V was cut back by 1 base and J by 3 bases. The CDR3 has 15 amino acids. The germline V gene has CDR1 SGHDN and CDR2 FVKESK. In DNA form, the CDR3 reads TGTGCCAGCAGCCAAGTAGGGGGCCACACCGGGGAGCTGTTTTTT. It yields the protein CASSQVGGHTGELFF.

The V call is TRBV5-1, the J call TRBJ1-1, with 7 bases fitting TRBD1. Trimming took 4 bases from V and 1 from J; bases not matched to a gene: 10. Germline V gene lookup returns CDR1 SGHRS and CDR2 YFSETQ. The CDR3 has 16 residues. For the CDR3, the DNA is TGCGCCAGCAGCCCGGCAAGGGGGCCTGGGAACACTGAAGCTTTCTTT. Protein: CASSPARGPGNTEAFF.